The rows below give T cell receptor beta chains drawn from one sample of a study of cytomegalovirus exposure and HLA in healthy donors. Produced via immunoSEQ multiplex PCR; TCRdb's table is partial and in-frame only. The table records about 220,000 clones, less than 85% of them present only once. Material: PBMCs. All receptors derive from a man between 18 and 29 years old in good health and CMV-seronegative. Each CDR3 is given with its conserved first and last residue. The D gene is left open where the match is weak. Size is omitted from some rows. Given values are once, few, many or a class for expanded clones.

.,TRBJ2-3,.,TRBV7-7,CASSSGLSNTDTQYF,TGTGCTAGCAGCTCCGGACTTTCGAATACAGATACGCAGTATTTT
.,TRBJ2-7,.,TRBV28,CASNPGLTYEQYF,TGTGCCAGCAACCCGGGACTGACGTACGAGCAGTACTTC
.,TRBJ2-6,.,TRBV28,CASRGVGDLSGANVLTF,TGTGCCAGCAGGGGGGTGGGGGACTTATCTGGGGCCAACGTCCTGACTTTC
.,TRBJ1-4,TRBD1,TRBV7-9,CASSSNRGTNEKLFF,TGTGCCAGCAGCTCAAACAGGGGAACTAATGAAAAACTGTTTTTT
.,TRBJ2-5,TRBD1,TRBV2,CASSERPTGSRTQYF,TGTGCCAGCAGTGAACGCCCGACAGGGAGTAGGACCCAGTACTTC
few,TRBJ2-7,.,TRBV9,CASEAKSYEQYF,TGTGCCAGCGAAGCTAAGTCCTACGAGCAGTACTTC
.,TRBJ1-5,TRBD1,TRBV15,CATSRDYSSGGYQPQHF,TGTGCCACCAGCAGAGATTACTCTTCAGGGGGCTATCAGCCCCAGCATTTT
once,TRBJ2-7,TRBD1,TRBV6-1,CASYTRRTGAYEQYF,TGTGCCTCCTACACCCGGAGGACAGGGGCCTACGAGCAGTACTTC
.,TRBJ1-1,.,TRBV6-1,CAGGEAFF,TGTGCCGGAGGTGAAGCTTTCTTT
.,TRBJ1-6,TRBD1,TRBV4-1,CASSRKGTGEDSPLHF,TGCGCCAGCAGCCGAAAAGGGACAGGGGAGGATTCACCCCTCCACTTT
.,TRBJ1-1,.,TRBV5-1,CASSPGPGGNTEAFF,TGCGCCAGCAGCCCGGGACCGGGGGGAAACACTGAAGCTTTCTTT
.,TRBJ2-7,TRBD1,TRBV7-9,CASSPSAGQGAREQYF,TGTGCCAGCAGCCCCTCCGCGGGACAGGGGGCAAGGGAGCAGTACTTC
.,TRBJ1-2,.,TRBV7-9,CSILDVGVYGYTF,TGTTCCATCCTAGACGTTGGTGTCTATGGCTACACCTTC